This T cell receptor (beta chain) was recovered during a study of T cells after yellow fever vaccination. MiXCR, applied by TCRdb to the 5' RACE reads, yields one record per CDR3 protein. The table includes roughly 85,000 distinct CDR3 sequences, about an eighth detected once. The CDR3 runs 15 residues. CDR1 and CDR2 from the germline V gene are MGHRA and YSYEKL. V dropped 7 bases and J dropped 3 bases, with 17 bases sitting between them. The genes are TRBV4-1 and TRBJ2-3; D is uncertain. The material sequenced was CD8+ T cells not binding an NS4B(214-222) dextramer, sorted from PBMCs, taken approximately 22 days after the first yellow fever vaccination. This TCR came from a man younger than 35 who received the YFV17D yellow fever vaccine. CDR3 sequence reads: CASTDVGEVTDTQYF. DNA for the CDR3: TGCGCCAGCACGGACGTCGGTGAGGTTACAGATACGCAGTATTTT.